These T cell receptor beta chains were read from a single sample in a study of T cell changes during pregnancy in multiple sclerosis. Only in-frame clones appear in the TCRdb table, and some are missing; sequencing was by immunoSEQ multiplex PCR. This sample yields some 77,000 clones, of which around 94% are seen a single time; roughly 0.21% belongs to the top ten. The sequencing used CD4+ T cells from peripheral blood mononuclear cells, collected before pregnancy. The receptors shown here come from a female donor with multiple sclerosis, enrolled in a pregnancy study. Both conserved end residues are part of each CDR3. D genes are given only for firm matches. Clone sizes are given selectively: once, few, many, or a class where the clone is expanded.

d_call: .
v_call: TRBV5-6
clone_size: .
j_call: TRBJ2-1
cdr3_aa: CASSLARRDYNEQFF
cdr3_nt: TGTGCCAGCAGCTTGGCGAGGAGGGACTACAATGAGCAGTTCTTC

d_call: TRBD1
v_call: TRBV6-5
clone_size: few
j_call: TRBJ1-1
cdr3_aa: CASSYGTAHEAFF
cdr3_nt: TGTGCCAGCAGTTACGGGACAGCTCATGAAGCTTTCTTT

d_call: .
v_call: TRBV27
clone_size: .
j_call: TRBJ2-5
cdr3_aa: CASSTDRQARETQYF
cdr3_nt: TGTGCCAGCAGTACCGACAGGCAGGCCAGGGAGACCCAGTACTTC

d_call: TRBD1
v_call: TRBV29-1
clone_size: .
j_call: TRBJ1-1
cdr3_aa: CSVDDRAGF
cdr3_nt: TGCAGCGTTGACGACAGGGCGGGATTT

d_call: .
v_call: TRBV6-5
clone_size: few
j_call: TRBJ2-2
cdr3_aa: CASSYAVNTGELFF
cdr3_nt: TGTGCCAGCAGTTACGCGGTGAACACCGGGGAGCTGTTTTTT

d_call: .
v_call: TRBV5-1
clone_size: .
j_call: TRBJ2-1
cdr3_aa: CASSLGGNTVSYNEQFF
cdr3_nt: TGCGCCAGCAGCTTAGGAGGTAACACGGTCTCCTACAATGAGCAGTTCTTC

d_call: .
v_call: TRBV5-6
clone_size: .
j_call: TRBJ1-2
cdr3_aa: CASSLGLQVVYGYTF
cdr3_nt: TGTGCCAGCAGCTTAGGGTTACAGGTGGTCTATGGCTACACCTTC

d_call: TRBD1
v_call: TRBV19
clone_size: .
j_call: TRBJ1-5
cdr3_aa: CASSTGTGDWQPQHF
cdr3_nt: TGTGCCAGTAGCACCGGGACAGGGGATTGGCAGCCCCAGCATTTT

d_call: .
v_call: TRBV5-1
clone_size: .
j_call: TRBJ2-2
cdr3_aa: CASSLSDSSGGTGELFF
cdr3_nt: TGCGCCAGCAGCTTGTCCGACTCATCGGGTGGCACCGGGGAGCTGTTTTTT

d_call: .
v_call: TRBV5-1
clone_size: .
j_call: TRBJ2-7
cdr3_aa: CASSPPSVSSYEQYF
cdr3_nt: TGCGCCAGCAGCCCCCCCAGCGTCAGCTCCTACGAGCAGTACTTC

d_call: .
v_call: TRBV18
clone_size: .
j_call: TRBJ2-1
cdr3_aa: CASSPTPYNEQFF
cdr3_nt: TGTGCCAGCTCACCAACACCCTACAATGAGCAGTTCTTC

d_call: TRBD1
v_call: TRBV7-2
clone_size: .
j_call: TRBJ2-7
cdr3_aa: CASSLETGAANEQYF
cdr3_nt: TGTGCCAGCAGCTTAGAAACAGGGGCCGCCAACGAGCAGTACTTC

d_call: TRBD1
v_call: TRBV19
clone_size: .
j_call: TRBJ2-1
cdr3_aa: CASSIDFVVGQHNEQFF
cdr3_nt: TGTGCCAGTAGTATCGATTTTGTGGTGGGACAGCACAATGAGCAGTTCTTC

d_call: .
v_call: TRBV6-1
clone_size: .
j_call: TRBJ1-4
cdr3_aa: CASSIRAHSREKLFF
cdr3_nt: TGTGCCAGCAGTATCAGGGCTCACAGTCGGGAAAAACTGTTTTTT

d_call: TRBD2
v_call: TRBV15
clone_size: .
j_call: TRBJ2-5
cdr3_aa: CATSRDIGLAEETQYF
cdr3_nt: TGTGCCACCAGCAGAGATATCGGACTAGCGGAAGAGACCCAGTACTTC

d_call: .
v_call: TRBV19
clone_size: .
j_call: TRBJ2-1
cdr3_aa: CASSGRATYNEQFF
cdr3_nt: TGTGCCAGTAGTGGGCGGGCAACGTACAATGAGCAGTTCTTC

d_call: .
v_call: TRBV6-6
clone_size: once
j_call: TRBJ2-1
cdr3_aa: CASRAVASLDEQFF
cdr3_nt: TGTGCCAGCAGAGCGGTGGCTAGCCTGGATGAGCAGTTCTTC

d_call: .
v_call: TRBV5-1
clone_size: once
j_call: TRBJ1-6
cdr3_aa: CASSLARVDSPLHF
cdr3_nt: TGCGCCAGCAGCTTGGCCAGGGTTGATTCACCCCTCCACTTT

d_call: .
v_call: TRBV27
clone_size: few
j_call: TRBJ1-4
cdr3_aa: CASSLGIGVGKLFF
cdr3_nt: TGTGCCAGCAGTTTGGGCATAGGGGTTGGAAAACTGTTTTTT

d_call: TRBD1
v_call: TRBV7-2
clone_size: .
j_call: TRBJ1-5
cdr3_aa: CASSLSPGGGNQPQHF
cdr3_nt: TGTGCCAGCAGCTTAAGTCCAGGGGGCGGTAATCAGCCCCAGCATTTT

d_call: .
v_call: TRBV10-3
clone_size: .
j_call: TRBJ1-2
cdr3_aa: CAISESRGGAPYGYTF
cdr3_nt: TGTGCCATCAGTGAGTCGAGGGGGGGAGCCCCCTATGGCTACACCTTC

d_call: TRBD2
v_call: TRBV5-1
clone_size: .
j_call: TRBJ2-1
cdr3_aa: CASSSFPTGGHNEQFF
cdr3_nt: TGCGCCAGCAGCTCGTTCCCGACGGGGGGACACAATGAGCAGTTCTTC

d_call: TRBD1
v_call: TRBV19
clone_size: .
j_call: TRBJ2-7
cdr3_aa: CASQQGRSSSYEQYF
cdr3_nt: TGTGCCAGCCAACAGGGGAGAAGTAGTTCCTACGAGCAGTACTTC

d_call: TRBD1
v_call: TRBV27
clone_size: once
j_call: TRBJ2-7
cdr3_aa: CASSGSPNPLRTGSYEQYF
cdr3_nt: TGTGCCAGCAGTGGCTCCCCTAACCCCCTTCGGACAGGGTCCTACGAGCAGTACTTC

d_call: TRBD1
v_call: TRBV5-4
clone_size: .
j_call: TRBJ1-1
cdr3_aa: CASGQGGMNTEAFF
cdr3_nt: TGTGCCAGCGGACAGGGGGGGATGAACACTGAAGCTTTCTTT

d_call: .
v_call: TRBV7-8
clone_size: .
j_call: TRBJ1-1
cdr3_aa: CASSFRDDAREAFF
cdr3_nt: TGTGCCAGCAGCTTCCGGGATGATGCCAGGGAAGCTTTCTTT

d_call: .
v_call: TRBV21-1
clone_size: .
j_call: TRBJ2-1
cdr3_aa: CASSLGAHNEQFF
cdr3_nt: TGTGCCAGCAGCCTAGGGGCACACAATGAGCAGTTCTTC

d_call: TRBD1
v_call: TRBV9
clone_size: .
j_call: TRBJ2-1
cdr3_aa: CASSARTGAGEQFF
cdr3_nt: TGTGCCAGCAGCGCCCGTACAGGGGCGGGTGAGCAGTTCTTC

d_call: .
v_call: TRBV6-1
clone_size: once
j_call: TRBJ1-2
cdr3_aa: CASSEEGRARGGYTF
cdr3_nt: TGTGCCAGCAGTGAAGAAGGGAGAGCCAGGGGTGGCTACACCTTC